This T cell receptor beta chain was recorded in a study of cytomegalovirus exposure and HLA in healthy donors. The primer mix had 60 Vbeta and 13 Jbeta primers. Per the original methods: A follow-up analysis tallied some 80 million unique TCR beta chains, some 11 million shared. The protocol was immunoSEQ multiplex PCR, while the TCRdb copy is restricted to in-frame clones and leaves out a portion. That table supplies the V and J calls and clone size; D and trimming were determined from the DNA. The table records 120,000 or so clones, 70% to 80% of them present only once. V lost 0 bases, J lost 2 bases, and 9 bases lay in between. CDR3 length: 14 residues. Per germline, CDR1 SGDLS and CDR2 YYNGEE. General study points: An analysis that was carried out later associated some 17,000 TCR beta sequences with HLA alleles at 0.05 false discovery rate.

Points on this clone: What it binds is unknown.

The sequenced sample was PBMCs. The chain has TRBV9 and TRBJ2-7; D is uncertain. The sequence came from a middle-aged woman in good health and CMV-seropositive. In nucleotides, the CDR3 is TGTGCCAGCAGCGTAGAGCTAGTACCCTACGAGCAGTACTTC. This sequence encodes CASSVELVPYEQYF.